This TCR beta chain was captured by sequencing in a study of prognosis after radiotherapy for stage I lung cancer. Overall study context: The biologically effective dose of the SBRT radiotherapy was at least 100 Gy, given over 3 to 5 fractions. Findings and limits, study-wide: Post-therapy Shannon entropy was lower in patients developing distant metastases following stereotactic body radiation therapy.

This CDR3 spans 15 amino acids. The germline V gene has CDR1 SNHLY and CDR2 FYNNEI. V shed 6 bases, J shed 1 base, and the junction held 5 bases outside the gene matches. Researchers used two-round multiplex PCR to amplify TCR beta CDR3 starting from genomic DNA. Round-one PCR had primers specific to each TRBV and TRBJ gene. Using its own MiXCR run on the multiplex PCR reads, TCRdb lists one record per CDR3 protein. The data hold 9,500 to 12,000 distinct CDR3 sequences, with roughly a third observed a single time. On two occasions, one at each of two time points, 5 to 7 milliliters of peripheral blood were drawn. This clonotype was observed many times. The target antigen is unknown.

The chain couples TRBV2 to TRBJ2-5; 10 bases map to TRBD2. The input for sequencing was PBMCs, taken before or after stereotactic body radiation therapy (not recorded which). This receptor was taken from a donor of 50 years or more with non-small cell lung cancer. The CDR3 is CASSALAGAQETQYF. The CDR3 nucleotides are TGTGCCAGCAGCGCGCTAGCGGGAGCCCAAGAGACCCAGTACTTC.